This is a list of T cell receptor beta chains from one sample in a study of cytomegalovirus exposure and HLA in healthy donors. This table comes from immunoSEQ multiplex PCR, and its TCRdb copy is limited to in-frame clones, with some not included. The sample lists 120,000 or so clones, about 85% seen once, with approximately 0.22% in the top ten. The specimen sequenced was PBMCs. The receptor source for this set is a man between 50 and 59 years old in good health and CMV-seronegative. Each CDR3 is given with its conserved first and last residue. A D gene is named only where the DNA matches it firmly. Clone size, where shown, is once, few, many, or a class for clones that have expanded.

J gene,D gene,V gene,clone size,CDR3 DNA,CDR3 protein
TRBJ2-7,-,TRBV5-1,-,TGCGCCAGCAGCTCCCAAGGGAGGGGGGCCTCCTACGAGCAGTACTTC,CASSSQGRGASYEQYF
TRBJ2-4,-,TRBV6-1,-,TGTGCCAGCTGTGAAAAACAGAATAACATTCAGTACTTC,CASCEKQNNIQYF
TRBJ2-5,TRBD2,TRBV29-1,-,TGCAGCGTCGGAGGACTAGCGGGAGATGGGACCCAGTACTTC,CSVGGLAGDGTQYF
TRBJ2-1,-,TRBV11-1,once,TGTGCCAGCAGCTTAGGGGCAGGATACAATGAGCAGTTCTTC,CASSLGAGYNEQFF
TRBJ1-6,TRBD1,TRBV9,-,TGTGCCAGCAGCGAGTTTGGACAGGGAACCTATAATTCACCCCTCCACTTT,CASSEFGQGTYNSPLHF
TRBJ2-7,TRBD2,TRBV19,-,TGTGCCAGTAGTATCGGGAGGGACGAGCAGTACTTC,CASSIGRDEQYF
TRBJ2-5,-,TRBV5-1,-,TGCGCCAGCAGTCCGTTGGGAGAGGAGACCCAGTACTTC,CASSPLGEETQYF
TRBJ2-7,-,TRBV7-3,-,TGTGCCAGCAGCTTATATGCGGATTACGAGCAGTACTTC,CASSLYADYEQYF
TRBJ1-3,-,TRBV4-3,-,TGCGCCAGCAGCCAGCAGCGGGGGTCGGGCGGAAACACCATATATTTT,CASSQQRGSGGNTIYF
TRBJ2-1,TRBD1,TRBV7-6,-,TGTGCCAGCAGCTTCCCAGACAGGGGGGTCTCCTACAATGAGCAGTTCTTC,CASSFPDRGVSYNEQFF
TRBJ2-6,-,TRBV5-1,-,TGCGCCAGCAGCTTTTTTGAGGTGGATGGGGCCAACGTCCTGACTTTC,CASSFFEVDGANVLTF
TRBJ1-3,TRBD1,TRBV6-6,-,TGTGCCAGCAGCCGCGGACAGGGTAGCTCTGGAAACACCATATATTTT,CASSRGQGSSGNTIYF
TRBJ1-3,TRBD1,TRBV12-5,-,TGTGCTAGTGGTCCTGGGACAGACAACCGCATATATTTT,CASGPGTDNRIYF
TRBJ2-5,-,TRBV19,-,TGTGCCAGTAGTATGGTGCGAGGGGAGACCCAGTACTTC,CASSMVRGETQYF
TRBJ2-7,-,TRBV27,few,TGTGCCAGCAGTTTAAGGAGCTTACCCTACGAGCAGTACTTC,CASSLRSLPYEQYF
TRBJ2-3,-,TRBV7-3,once,TGTGCCAGCAGCAAAGCGGCTAGGCGACTCCGGGAAGATACGCAGTATTTT,CASSKAARRLREDTQYF